Listed below are T cell receptor beta chains from one sample, sequenced in a study of cytomegalovirus exposure and HLA in healthy donors. Some clones are missing from TCRdb's copy, which holds only in-frame ones; the method was immunoSEQ multiplex PCR. The sample carries around 200,000 clones, 81% recorded once. Input material: PBMCs. Every receptor here comes from a man aged 45-65 years in good health and CMV-seronegative. Both conserved end residues are part of each CDR3. Fields, in order: D gene, V gene, clone size, CDR3 length, J gene, CDR3 DNA, CDR3 protein. D genes are given only for firm matches. Clone size appears in some rows only: once, few, many, or a class for an expanded clone.

d_call: .
v_call: TRBV10-3
clone_size: .
cdr3_length: 14
j_call: TRBJ1-2
cdr3_nt: TGTGCCATCAGTGAGTCAGAGGGTATCGGCGGCTACACCTTC
cdr3_aa: CAISESEGIGGYTF

d_call: .
v_call: TRBV6-1
clone_size: few
cdr3_length: 12
j_call: TRBJ2-7
cdr3_nt: TGTGCCAGCAAGGGAGGAATCCGGGAGCAGTACTTC
cdr3_aa: CASKGGIREQYF

d_call: .
v_call: TRBV2
clone_size: many
cdr3_length: 14
j_call: TRBJ2-5
cdr3_nt: TGTGCCAGCAGTGATCCTCGGGTCCAAGAGACCCAGTACTTC
cdr3_aa: CASSDPRVQETQYF

d_call: .
v_call: TRBV7-8
clone_size: .
cdr3_length: 13
j_call: TRBJ2-2
cdr3_nt: TGTGCCAGCAGCTTTATAAACACCGGGGAGCTGTTTTTT
cdr3_aa: CASSFINTGELFF

d_call: .
v_call: TRBV29-1
clone_size: few
cdr3_length: 13
j_call: TRBJ1-3
cdr3_nt: TGCAGCGCCTCAGGGTTCTCTGGAAACACCATATATTTT
cdr3_aa: CSASGFSGNTIYF

d_call: TRBD2
v_call: TRBV11-2
clone_size: .
cdr3_length: 15
j_call: TRBJ2-1
cdr3_nt: TGTGCCAGCAACCTGGGACTAGCTCTCTACAATGAGCAGTTCTTC
cdr3_aa: CASNLGLALYNEQFF

d_call: .
v_call: TRBV5-1
clone_size: few
cdr3_length: 14
j_call: TRBJ2-7
cdr3_nt: TGCGCCAGCAGAGTGGGCACCCCCTCCTACGAGCAGTACTTC
cdr3_aa: CASRVGTPSYEQYF

d_call: TRBD1
v_call: TRBV19
clone_size: .
cdr3_length: 13
j_call: TRBJ1-1
cdr3_nt: TGTGCCAGCAGGACAGGGGGTCCCGCTGAAGCTTTCTTT
cdr3_aa: CASRTGGPAEAFF

d_call: .
v_call: TRBV6-1
clone_size: .
cdr3_length: 11
j_call: TRBJ1-5
cdr3_nt: TGTGCCAGCAGCTCTAATCAGCCCCAGCATTTT
cdr3_aa: CASSSNQPQHF

d_call: .
v_call: TRBV19
clone_size: .
cdr3_length: 15
j_call: TRBJ1-1
cdr3_nt: TGTGCCAGTAGTATAGAAGGAGGGAAGGGCACTGAAGCTTTCTTT
cdr3_aa: CASSIEGGKGTEAFF

d_call: .
v_call: TRBV10-1
clone_size: once
cdr3_length: 12
j_call: TRBJ2-1
cdr3_nt: TGCGCCAGCAGTGAGCGTCGGGGTGAGCAGTTCTTC
cdr3_aa: CASSERRGEQFF

d_call: TRBD1
v_call: TRBV5-6
clone_size: .
cdr3_length: 18
j_call: TRBJ1-4
cdr3_nt: TGTGCCAGCAGCTTGGCCTTGACAGGGCATCCAACTAATGAAAAACTGTTTTTT
cdr3_aa: CASSLALTGHPTNEKLFF

d_call: TRBD1
v_call: TRBV29-1
clone_size: .
cdr3_length: 13
j_call: TRBJ2-1
cdr3_nt: TGCAGCGTTGAACAGGGGGTATCCAATGAGCAGTTCTTC
cdr3_aa: CSVEQGVSNEQFF

d_call: TRBD1
v_call: TRBV4-3
clone_size: once
cdr3_length: 14
j_call: TRBJ2-7
cdr3_nt: TGCGCCAGCAGCCTCGGGACAGGAGCCTACGAGCAGTACTTC
cdr3_aa: CASSLGTGAYEQYF

d_call: TRBD1
v_call: TRBV19
clone_size: .
cdr3_length: 14
j_call: TRBJ2-7
cdr3_nt: TGTGCCAGTAGTCCGACCGACAGGGGCTACGAGCAGTACTTC
cdr3_aa: CASSPTDRGYEQYF